The clone carrying this T cell receptor (beta chain) was observed at least ten times. Its cognate antigen is unknown. This record comes from a study of identical twins. The junction had 5 bases not matched to a gene; V was cut back by 0 bases and J by 5 bases. The germline V gene encodes CDR1 DFQATT and CDR2 SNEGSKA (reference sequence). The CDR3 is 15 residues long. The donors were all healthy and Caucasian. The cDNA had a unique molecular identifier and a template-switch universal primer site. TCRdb recomputed calls from the 5' RACE reads with MiXCR, one row per CDR3 protein. Of hundreds of thousands of distinct CDR3 sequences in the sample, around 6.1% were seen once. Study-wide results and caveats: Models underestimated TCR alpha sharing (out-of-frame) in monozygotic twins.

Material for sequencing was naive T cells sorted from blood. V gene TRBV20-1 combines with J gene TRBJ2-1, with 9 bases aligning to TRBD2. The source is a young man in good health. CDR3 coding DNA: TGCAGTGCTAGAGATAGAGGACTAGCGAACAATGAGCAGTTCTTC. Protein product: CSARDRGLANNEQFF.